Shown below are 18 T cell receptor beta chains from a single sample sequenced in a study of cytomegalovirus exposure and HLA in healthy donors. The PCR used 60 Vbeta and 13 Jbeta primers. Libraries were prepared by immunoSEQ multiplex PCR; TCRdb keeps only in-frame clonotypes and omits some of them. This sample has fewer than 150,000 clones; roughly 85% occur once, and the top ten carry about 6.7%. Material for sequencing was PBMCs. The source is a woman in her twenties or thirties in good health and CMV-seropositive.

About this clone: Its ends do not fully match the called genes, so a read error is possible. The chain joins TRBV7-9 to TRBJ2-7, with D unclear. The CDR3 contains 13 residues. Germline CDR1 and CDR2: SEHNR and FQNEAQ (reference sequence). The CDR3: CSSSLDISYEQYF. CDR3 in DNA: TGTTCCAGCAGCTTAGATATCTCCTACGAGCAGTACTTC.

The gene calls are TRBV6-6 and TRBJ1-4; possible D gene TRBD1, 5 bases. Trimming shortened V by 6 bases and J by 8 bases, and 10 bases separated the two germline ends. This CDR3 region has 12 residues. From germline, CDR1 is MNHNY and CDR2 SVGAGI (reference sequence). CDR3: CASRFSGEKLFF. The CDR3 DNA reads as TGTGCCAGCAGGTTCTCAGGGGAAAAACTGTTTTTT.

The CDR3 sequence: CASSLIGDFGANVLTF. CDR3 bases: TGTGCCAGCTCACTGATAGGAGACTTTGGGGCCAACGTCCTGACTTTC. The chain uses TRBV18 and TRBJ2-6; the D is unclear. CDR1 is KGHSH, CDR2 LQKENI, per germline. The V end lost 4 bases, the J end lost 3 bases, and 13 bases lay between the germline ends. The CDR3 is made up of 16 amino acids.

The rearrangement joins TRBV30 to TRBJ1-3; D is uncertain. This CDR3 contains 14 residues. Per germline, CDR1 GTSNPN and CDR2 SVGIG (reference sequence). The ends were cut back, 4 bases at V and 4 bases at J, with 14 bases in the middle. CDR3 bases: TGTGCCTGGACTCACACGATGGAGGGAAACACCATATATTTT. Amino acids: CAWTHTMEGNTIYF. Combining the CDR3 with reference TRBV30 and TRBJ1-3 gives the whole variable domain SQTIHQWPATLVQPVGSPLSLECTVEGTSNPNLYWYRQAAGRGLQLLFYSVGIGQISSEVPQNLSASRPQDRQFILSSKKLLLSDSGFYLCAWTHTMEGNTIYFGEGSWLTVV.

The V and J genes are TRBV21-1 and TRBJ1-3. TRBV21-1 is an annotated pseudogene. CDR3 length: 14 residues. Here the CDR3 DNA reads TGTGCCAGCAGCAAATCGGGGTTTCGGTACACCATATATTTT. Its translation is CASSKSGFRYTIYF.

The J gene is TRBJ1-6, the V gene TRBV27; TRBD1 matches at 8 bases. The CDR3 length is 16 residues. V shed 6 bases and J 7 bases; nucleotides not matched to a gene: 11. Germline V gene sequence: CDR1 MNHEY, CDR2 SMNVEV (reference sequence). The CDR3 DNA sequence: TGTGCCAGCAGCCAATATCGGGGGGACAGGAATTCACCCCTCCACTTT. It is translated as CASSQYRGDRNSPLHF.

In the case of this clone: The junction shows a germline mismatch at one end, possibly a read error. Distinct nucleotide sequences in the sample also encode this CDR3. This chain connects TRBV2 to TRBJ1-1; a possible D gene is TRBD1 (5 bases). The CDR3 has 11 residues. Germline V CDR1 and CDR2: SNHLY, FYNNEI. CDR3 sequence: CASTRVTEAFF. CDR3 nucleotides: TGTGCCAGTACCAGGGTGACTGAGGCTTTCTTT.

Note on this clone: Other DNA sequences from this sample encode an identical CDR3 as well. CDR3 DNA: TGCGCCAGCAGCCAGGGGACATACTATAATTCACCCCTCCACTTT. Its protein is CASSQGTYYNSPLHF. The chain recombines TRBV4-1 with TRBJ1-6; tentative D call: TRBD1 (6 bases). Germline V gives CDR1 MGHRA, CDR2 YSYEKL. This CDR3 contains 15 residues. Trimming took 3 bases from V and 3 from J, leaving 9 bases between them.

The V gene is TRBV28, the J gene TRBJ1-5; 9 bases map to TRBD1. Germline V CDR1 and CDR2: MDHEN, SYDVKM. With 6 bases clipped from V and 6 bases from J, the junction kept 9 bases outside the gene matches. CDR3 length: 15 residues. CDR3 protein: CASRTRQGGRQPQHF. The DNA of the CDR3 is TGTGCCAGCAGAACCAGACAGGGGGGTCGTCAGCCCCAGCATTTT.

V and J are TRBV28 and TRBJ2-7, with 10 nucleotides matching TRBD1. The CDR3 has 15 residues. Germline V CDR1 and CDR2: MDHEN, SYDVKM. V trimming: 5 bases; J trimming: 6 bases; junction bases outside the gene matches: 10. CDR3 sequence: CASSPAGTGASEQYF. Here the CDR3 DNA reads TGTGCCAGCAGTCCGGCCGGGACAGGGGCCAGCGAGCAGTACTTC. Drawing the rest from reference TRBV28 and TRBJ2-7, the complete variable domain is DVKVTQSSRYLVKRTGEKVFLECVQDMDHENMFWYRQDPGLGLRLIYFSYDVKMKEKGDIPEGYSVSREKKERFSLILESASTNQTSMYLCASSPAGTGASEQYFGPGTRLTVT.

The chain has TRBV6-5 and TRBJ2-5; 9 bases map to TRBD1. This CDR3 region has 14 residues. CDR1 and CDR2 from the germline V gene are MNHEY and SVGAGI. V shed 4 bases and J 5 bases; nucleotides not matched to a gene: 5. CDR3 sequence reads: CASSSAGTGETQYF. The CDR3 nucleotides read TGTGCCAGCAGTTCCGCCGGGACAGGGGAGACCCAGTACTTC.

J is TRBJ1-4 and V is TRBV28, with 7 bases lining up with TRBD1. Germline V gene sequence: CDR1 MDHEN, CDR2 SYDVKM. Trimming removed 5 bases from V and 3 bases from J; junction bases left unmatched: 6. This CDR3 has 15 residues. CDR3 sequence reads: CASSIMGTANEKLFF. Written as DNA, the CDR3 is TGTGCCAGCAGTATAATGGGGACAGCTAATGAAAAACTGTTTTTT.

The CDR3 nucleotides read TGTGCCAGCAGTTTAAACCCAGCGCGCCTCCCGAGTTACGAGCAGTACTTC. Its translation: CASSLNPARLPSYEQYF. The chain recombines TRBV28 with TRBJ2-7; D is ambiguous. The germline V gene encodes CDR1 MDHEN and CDR2 SYDVKM. CDR3 size: 17 residues. Trimming cost V 2 bases and J 4 bases, with 21 bases left between them.

The rearrangement links TRBV2 to TRBJ2-5; D remains unclear. Germline V gene data show CDR1 as SNHLY and CDR2 as FYNNEI. This CDR3 contains 15 residues. V lost 6 bases and J 1 base, leaving 15 bases between the germline ends. For the CDR3, the DNA is TGTGCCAGCAGGGATAGGAGTGCCTTCCAAGAGACCCAGTACTTC. Encoded protein: CASRDRSAFQETQYF.

The chain is built from TRBV6-1 and TRBJ2-5, with a weak D call TRBD1 (6 bases). The CDR3 is 15 amino acids. Trimming took 2 bases from V and 2 from J, leaving 12 bases between them. Germline V lookup: CDR1 MNHNS, CDR2 SASEGT. The CDR3 loop reads CASSEWVTGQETQYF. The CDR3 bases are TGTGCCAGCAGTGAATGGGTGACAGGTCAAGAGACCCAGTACTTC.

The V and J genes are TRBV27 and TRBJ2-7; 9 nucleotides match TRBD2. This CDR3 has 16 amino acids. Trimming removed 6 bases from V and 3 bases from J; junction bases left unmatched: 12. Germline assignment: CDR1 MNHEY and CDR2 SMNVEV (reference sequence). CDR3 residues: CASSPGTSKVSYEQYF. CDR3 DNA sequence: TGTGCCAGCAGCCCCGGGACTAGCAAAGTAAGCTACGAGCAGTACTTC.

The V call is TRBV5-1, the J call TRBJ2-4; D is possibly TRBD1 (5 bases). V dropped 4 bases and J dropped 3 bases, with 11 bases sitting between them. CDR1 and CDR2 (germline): SGHRS, YFSETQ. This CDR3 has 14 amino acids. The CDR3 DNA sequence: TGCGCCAGCAGCCCGGCTGACAGCAAAAACATTCAGTACTTC. It encodes CASSPADSKNIQYF.

The genes are TRBV5-1 and TRBJ2-3; 8 bases map to TRBD1. Germline V gene lookup returns CDR1 SGHRS and CDR2 YFSETQ. V was pared by 2 bases and J by 0 bases, with 5 bases of the junction left unmatched. The CDR3 has 16 residues. The chain's CDR3 is CASSFQGAFSTDTQYF. CDR3 in DNA: TGCGCCAGCAGCTTTCAGGGGGCGTTCAGCACAGATACGCAGTATTTT. Looking up the rest from reference TRBV5-1 and TRBJ2-3 gives the full variable domain: KAGVTQTPRYLIKTRGQQVTLSCSPISGHRSVSWYQQTPGQGLQFLFEYFSETQRNKGNFPGRFSGRQFSNSRSEMNVSTLELGDSALYLCASSFQGAFSTDTQYFGPGTRLTVL.